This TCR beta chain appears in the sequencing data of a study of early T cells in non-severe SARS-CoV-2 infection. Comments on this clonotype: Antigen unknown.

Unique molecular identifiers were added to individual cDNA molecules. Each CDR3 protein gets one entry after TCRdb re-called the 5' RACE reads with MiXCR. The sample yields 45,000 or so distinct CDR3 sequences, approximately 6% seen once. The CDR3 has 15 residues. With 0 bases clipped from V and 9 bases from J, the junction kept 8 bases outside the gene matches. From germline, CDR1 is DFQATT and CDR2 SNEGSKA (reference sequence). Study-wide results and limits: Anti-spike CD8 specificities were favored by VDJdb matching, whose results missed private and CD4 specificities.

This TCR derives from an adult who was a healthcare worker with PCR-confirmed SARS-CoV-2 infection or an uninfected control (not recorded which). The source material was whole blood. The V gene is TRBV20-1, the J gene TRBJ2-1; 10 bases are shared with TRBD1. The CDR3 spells CSARDRQGAPREQFF. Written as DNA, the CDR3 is TGCAGTGCTAGAGATAGACAGGGGGCTCCCCGTGAGCAGTTCTTC.